Sequencing of this T cell receptor beta chain was carried out in a study of graft-versus-host responses after intestinal transplantation. About the research overall: Those transplanted obtained multivisceral, liver-intestinal, or isolated intestinal grafts. Each patient got anti-thymocyte globulin induction, then tacrolimus and steroids for around three years.

From germline, CDR1 is SGHTA and CDR2 FQGTGA. V shed 2 bases, J shed 6 bases, and the junction held 7 bases outside the gene matches. This CDR3 region has 15 residues. Study-wide results and limits: There were GvH clones found in recipient marrow, and some of them appeared first in ileum or blood.

TCRdb's table, derived via immunoSEQ multiplex PCR, lists solely in-frame clones and lacks some. The sample lists under 95,000 clones, roughly four fifths occurring once. Remarks on this clone: The antigen is not known.

The sample in question was unstimulated CD4+ T cells sorted from spleen or lymph node cells, obtained before intestinal transplant. This chain uses TRBV7-3 with TRBJ2-1; 7 bases are a match to TRBD2. This clonotype was sampled from a human donor who received an intestinal transplant. The CDR3 sequence: CASSLVASGPNEQFF. DNA for the CDR3: TGTGCCAGCAGCTTAGTGGCTAGCGGCCCCAATGAGCAGTTCTTC.